Listed here are 30 T cell receptor beta chains from one sample, sequenced in a study of T cell repertoires in ileal Crohn's disease. This table comes from immunoSEQ multiplex PCR, and its TCRdb copy is limited to in-frame clones, with some not included. The sample comprises approximately 30,000 clones, roughly 75% of which are singletons, and around 19% rests with the top ten. Sample: ileal tissue. These receptors all stem from an adult with Crohn's disease.

The V and J genes are TRBV7-2 and TRBJ2-2; 7 nucleotides line up with TRBD1. The CDR3 is made up of 15 amino acids. In germline, CDR1 is SGHTA, CDR2 FQGNSA. V lost 8 bases to trimming and J lost 4 bases; unmatched junction nucleotides: 10. DNA of the CDR3: TGTGCCAGCTCCTCGCGACAGGGCCCCACCGGGGAGCTGTTTTTT. Its protein product is CASSSRQGPTGELFF.

This chain links TRBV15 with TRBJ1-2, with D maybe TRBD1 (5 bases). Trimming shortened V by 3 bases and J by 5 bases, and 16 bases separated the two germline ends. The germline V gene encodes CDR1 LNHNV and CDR2 YYDKDF (reference sequence). This CDR3 contains 15 residues. The CDR3 loop is CATSRRQGQLYGYTF. The CDR3 DNA sequence: TGTGCCACCAGCAGGAGGCAAGGACAACTGTATGGCTACACCTTC.

V is TRBV5-6 and J is TRBJ1-4; D remains ambiguous. This CDR3 has 14 amino acids. With 0 bases removed from V and 5 bases from J, the gap between germline ends came to 8 bases. Germline loops: CDR1 SGHDT, CDR2 YYEEEE. CDR3 nucleotides: TGTGCCAGCAGCTTGGGGACTGGAAATGAAAAACTGTTTTTT. Translated: CASSLGTGNEKLFF.

This clone was counted only a few times. The CDR3 DNA is TGTGCCAGCAGCTTAGATCTGGCAGGGAGGGCTTTCTTT. Its protein product is CASSLDLAGRAFF. The V gene is TRBV11-2, the J gene TRBJ1-1, with a tentative D call TRBD1 (5 bases). Between the trimmed V and J ends, which lost 0 bases and 11 bases, there was a span of 13 bases. This CDR3 contains 13 residues. Per the germline V gene, CDR1 is SGHAT and CDR2 is FQNNGV.

The rearrangement uses TRBV5-1 and TRBJ2-1; 7 nucleotides line up with TRBD1. This CDR3 has 16 amino acids. V dropped 0 bases and J dropped 5; count of bases not matched to a gene: 8. CDR1 SGHRS and CDR2 YFSETQ come from the germline V gene. The CDR3 DNA reads as TGCGCCAGCAGCTTGGCCTGGACAGGCCTAAACAATGAGCAGTTCTTC. It specifies CASSLAWTGLNNEQFF.

This clone appeared once. The J gene is TRBJ2-7, the V gene TRBV19, with 10 positions matching TRBD1. Trimming took 6 bases from V and 7 from J; bases not matched to a gene: 12. In germline, CDR1 is LNHDA, CDR2 SQIVND (reference sequence). The CDR3 is 15 residues long. Here the CDR3 DNA reads TGTGCCAGTAGGCCCGGGACAGGGGTGGTACGGGAGCAGTACTTC. It specifies CASRPGTGVVREQYF.

V usage is TRBV10-3 and J usage is TRBJ2-1, with 10 bases matching TRBD1. This CDR3 has 15 amino acids. Trimming took 3 bases from V and 8 from J; bases not matched to a gene: 7. Germline-derived CDR1 and CDR2 are ENHRY and SYGVKD. The CDR3 sequence is CAISDRDRGNHEQFF. In nucleotides, the CDR3 is TGTGCCATCAGTGACAGGGACAGGGGAAATCATGAGCAGTTCTTC.

This rearrangement joins TRBV27 to TRBJ2-1; weak D call: TRBD2 (5 bases). The CDR3 has 16 amino acids. Germline V gene sequence: CDR1 MNHEY, CDR2 SMNVEV (reference sequence). V was pared by 0 bases and J by 0 bases, with 9 bases between. The CDR3 coding sequence is TGTGCCAGCAGTTTATCGGCGGGTCTCTCCTACAATGAGCAGTTCTTC. Its translation is CASSLSAGLSYNEQFF.

The chain uses TRBV19 and TRBJ2-3; TRBD2 is a possible D gene (5 bases). Germline values: CDR1 LNHDA, CDR2 SQIVND (reference sequence). The CDR3 has 17 residues. Trimming took 7 bases from V and 1 from J, leaving 21 bases between them. CDR3 nucleotides: TGTGCCAGTAACCCGGGAATTACATCCCTTCGCACAGATACGCAGTATTTT. This codes for CASNPGITSLRTDTQYF. The entire variable domain, with the rest obtained from reference TRBV19 and TRBJ2-3, is as follows: DGGITQSPKYLFRKEGQNVTLSCEQNLNHDAMYWYRQDPGQGLRLIYYSQIVNDFQKGDIAEGYSVSREKKESFPLTVTSAQKNPTAFYLCASNPGITSLRTDTQYFGPGTRLTVL.

The CDR3 is CASSISGGSSYEQYF. In nucleotides, the CDR3 is TGTGCCAGCAGCATTAGCGGGGGATCTTCCTACGAGCAGTACTTC. The rearrangement uses TRBV11-3 and TRBJ2-5, with 9 bases fitting TRBD2. The J call is uncertain, as TRBJ2-7 better fits the DNA end. CDR1 SGHNT and CDR2 YENEEA come from the germline V gene. The CDR3 runs 15 residues.

This rearrangement joins TRBV9 to TRBJ2-7; D may be TRBD2 (6 bases). CDR3 length equals 15 residues. Germline lookup yields CDR1 SGDLS and CDR2 YYNGEE. V was pared by 4 bases and J by 2 bases, with 16 bases between. The CDR3 protein is CASSLSGGSAYEQYF. As DNA, the CDR3 is TGTGCCAGCAGCCTTAGTGGAGGGTCAGCCTACGAGCAGTACTTC.

This clone has only a few counts. The chain carries TRBV5-1 and TRBJ2-5; D gene uncertain. The better agreement between TRBJ2-7 and the DNA end casts doubt on the J call. This CDR3 contains 12 residues. The germline gives CDR1 SGHRS, CDR2 YFSETQ. The CDR3 DNA sequence: TGCGCCAGCAGTCTTAGTTCCTACGAGCAGTACTTC. As protein: CASSLSSYEQYF.

J is TRBJ1-2 and V is TRBV11-1; D not certain. The germline V gene encodes CDR1 SGHAT and CDR2 FQDESV (reference sequence). The CDR3 contains 17 residues. Trimming left V 5 bases short and J 3 bases short, with 22 bases between. This CDR3 reads CASSAEGPGASDYGYTF. CDR3 coding DNA: TGTGCCAGCAGCGCCGAGGGCCCTGGTGCTTCCGACTATGGCTACACCTTC.

This clone appeared once. The V gene is TRBV5-4, the J gene TRBJ2-7, with 7 bases that match TRBD1. The V gene end was trimmed by 4 bases and the J gene end by 2 bases; junction bases not matched to a gene: 9. The CDR3 spans 15 residues. Germline lookup yields CDR1 SGHNT and CDR2 YYREEE (reference sequence). As DNA, the CDR3 is TGTGCCAGCAGCCCGCAGACAGGGCCGACCTACGAGCAGTACTTC. This translates into CASSPQTGPTYEQYF.

This clone was seen only once. The chain is built from TRBV27 and TRBJ2-3; D remains unclear. The germline CDR1 and CDR2 sequences are MNHEY and SMNVEV (reference sequence). This CDR3 contains 12 residues. Between the trimmed V and J ends, which lost 6 bases and 6 bases, there was a span of 10 bases. The CDR3 loop is CASSYFGDTQYF. In nucleotides, the CDR3 is TGTGCCAGCAGCTATTTCGGGGATACGCAGTATTTT.

This sequence joins TRBV4-2 and TRBJ1-5; no definite D call. V lost 1 base and J lost 4, with 11 bases in between. This CDR3 is 15 amino acids long. Germline V lookup: CDR1 LGHNA, CDR2 YNFKEQ. CDR3 sequence reads: CASSQVEGGNQPQHF. CDR3 bases: TGTGCCAGCAGCCAAGTGGAGGGAGGGAATCAGCCCCAGCATTTT.

This chain joins TRBV5-4 and TRBJ1-1; 9 bases agree with TRBD1. Germline V gene data show CDR1 as SGHNT and CDR2 as YYREEE (reference sequence). J gave up 0 bases and V 2 bases, and 5 bases lay outside the gene matches. The CDR3 is 16 amino acids. In nucleotides, the CDR3 is TGTGCCAGCAGCTTCCCGGGACAGGGCGTGAACACTGAAGCTTTCTTT. Translation gives CASSFPGQGVNTEAFF.

V is TRBV5-1 and J is TRBJ1-1; TRBD1 matches 8 bases. The CDR3 is 12 residues long. Trimming cost V 4 bases and J 7 bases; bases outside gene matches: 3. The V gene's germline CDR1 is SGHRS and CDR2 YFSETQ. The CDR3: CASSGDRGEAFF. The DNA of the CDR3 is TGCGCCAGCAGCGGAGACAGGGGTGAAGCTTTCTTT.

This chain connects TRBV9 to TRBJ2-1, with a possible D match to TRBD1 (6 bases). The CDR3 extends over 16 amino acids. In germline, CDR1 is SGDLS, CDR2 YYNGEE. Trimming cost V 4 bases and J 6 bases, with 20 bases left between them. CDR3 in DNA: TGTGCCAGCAGCCAGTCGTCCAGACAGGTGGGCAATGAGCAGTTCTTC. Protein sequence: CASSQSSRQVGNEQFF.

J is TRBJ2-7 and V is TRBV11-2; D not certain. V lost 5 bases to trimming and J lost 1 base, with 6 bases between them. Germline V gene lookup returns CDR1 SGHAT and CDR2 FQNNGV. CDR3 length equals 12 residues. CDR3 loop: CASSVLSYEQYF. The DNA of the CDR3 is TGTGCCAGCAGCGTTCTGTCCTACGAGCAGTACTTC.

This clone was observed once. The V gene is TRBV5-5, the J gene TRBJ1-2; 8 bases are shared with TRBD1. The CDR3 loop spans 12 amino acids. Germline trimming cut 4 bases from V and 8 bases from J; bases unmatched to any gene: 4. Germline CDR1 and CDR2: SGHKS and YYEKEE (reference sequence). The CDR3 here is CASSTDRAGYTF. The DNA for the CDR3 is TGTGCCAGCAGCACGGACAGGGCCGGCTACACCTTC.

This clone was observed a handful of times. This rearrangement joins TRBV4-2 to TRBJ1-5; 9 nucleotides align to TRBD1. With 1 base clipped from V and 0 bases from J, the junction kept 7 bases outside the gene matches. Germline-derived CDR1 and CDR2 are LGHNA and YNFKEQ. CDR3 size: 18 residues. The DNA of the CDR3 is TGTGCCAGCAGCCAAGGTGGGACAGGGAGGTATAGCAATCAGCCCCAGCATTTT. It translates to CASSQGGTGRYSNQPQHF.

This chain joins TRBV30 and TRBJ1-1; 7 bases match TRBD1. CDR1 GTSNPN and CDR2 SVGIG come from the germline V gene (reference sequence). The CDR3 contains 14 residues. V was pared by 0 bases and J by 1 base, with 2 bases of the junction left unmatched. CDR3 DNA sequence: TGTGCCTGGAGTGTCGGGACAGCGAACACTGAAGCTTTCTTT. It codes for CAWSVGTANTEAFF.

In this sample, this clone turned up a few times. The J gene is TRBJ2-5, the V gene TRBV5-1, with TRBD2 matching 8 bases. This CDR3 contains 13 residues. Per the germline V gene, CDR1 is SGHRS and CDR2 is YFSETQ. V trimming: 4 bases; J trimming: 11 bases; junction bases outside the gene matches: 10. The CDR3 region is CASSQLAALEQYF. CDR3 sequence (DNA): TGCGCCAGCAGCCAACTAGCGGCACTTGAGCAGTACTTC.

The chain joins TRBV27 to TRBJ1-2; D is undetermined. V was pared by 3 bases and J by 4 bases, with 9 bases between. In germline, CDR1 is MNHEY, CDR2 SMNVEV (reference sequence). There are 13 residues in the CDR3. The CDR3 spells CASSLSPFYGYTF. As DNA, the CDR3 is TGTGCCAGCAGTTTGAGCCCCTTCTATGGCTACACCTTC.

The gene calls are TRBV2 and TRBJ1-5; 7 nucleotides align to TRBD1. Germline V gene data show CDR1 as SNHLY and CDR2 as FYNNEI. With V trimmed by 5 bases and J by 3 bases, 4 bases remained unmatched. The CDR3 spans 14 residues. For the CDR3, the DNA is TGTGCCAGCAGTCCGGGACAGAACAATCAGCCCCAGCATTTT. Its protein is CASSPGQNNQPQHF.

The chain recombines TRBV29-1 with TRBJ2-1; D perhaps matches TRBD2 (7 bases). Germline V gene lookup returns CDR1 SQVTM and CDR2 ANQGSEA. The CDR3 length is 12 residues. V dropped 5 bases and J dropped 9 bases, with 14 bases sitting between them. The CDR3 DNA follows: TGCAGCGTTCCGGGGGGCTGGAGTGAGCAGTTCTTC. It codes for CSVPGGWSEQFF.

V usage is TRBV14 and J usage is TRBJ2-2; D uncertain. V was trimmed by 8 bases and J by 4 bases, leaving 11 bases between them. The CDR3 is 13 residues long. The germline V gene encodes CDR1 SGHDN and CDR2 FVKESK. CDR3 nucleotides: TGTGCCAGCCGCCGCTGGGCCACCGGGGAGCTGTTTTTT. Translating gives CASRRWATGELFF.

The rearrangement links TRBV5-1 to TRBJ1-6; D is undetermined. Between the trimmed V and J ends, which lost 2 bases and 6 bases, there was a span of 9 bases. The CDR3 runs 14 residues. The germline V gene has CDR1 SGHRS and CDR2 YFSETQ. CDR3 region: CASSFGYPNSPLHF. The CDR3 DNA reads as TGCGCCAGCAGCTTCGGGTATCCTAATTCACCCCTCCACTTT.

The genes are TRBV4-1 and TRBJ1-5; 11 positions agree with TRBD1. Germline loops: CDR1 MGHRA, CDR2 YSYEKL. The CDR3 is made up of 19 amino acids. The J segment lost 5 bases and the V segment lost 2 bases, leaving 14 bases of the junction unmatched. CDR3: CASSQLPGTGGIKDQPQHF. As DNA, the CDR3 is TGCGCCAGCAGCCAATTACCCGGGACAGGGGGAATTAAGGATCAGCCCCAGCATTTT.